These 6 T cell receptor beta chains were all obtained from the same sample, sequenced in a study of T cell changes during pregnancy in multiple sclerosis. The protocol was immunoSEQ multiplex PCR, while the TCRdb copy is restricted to in-frame clones and leaves out a portion. The repertoire holds tens of thousands of clones, 95% to 97% seen once, with roughly 2.5% in the top ten. Sequencing used CD8+ T cells from peripheral blood mononuclear cells, obtained after pregnancy. These TCRs come from a female donor with multiple sclerosis, enrolled in a pregnancy study.

Remarks on this clone: Other DNA sequences from this sample encode an identical CDR3 as well. The rearrangement uses TRBV27 and TRBJ2-1; the match to TRBD2 covers 11 bases. This CDR3 region has 14 residues. From germline, CDR1 is MNHEY and CDR2 SMNVEV (reference sequence). Trimming cost V 6 bases and J 4 bases; bases outside gene matches: 2. The CDR3 is CASRTSGSYNEQFF. Written as DNA, the CDR3 is TGTGCCAGCAGAACTAGCGGGAGTTACAATGAGCAGTTCTTC.

The V and J genes are TRBV5-6 and TRBJ2-7; D not certain. Between the trimmed V and J ends, which lost 0 bases and 0 bases, there was a span of 10 bases. This CDR3 contains 15 residues. CDR1 is SGHDT and CDR2 is YYEEEE in the germline V gene. This chain's CDR3 is CASSLEWAGSYEQYF. In DNA, the CDR3 is TGTGCCAGCAGCTTGGAATGGGCCGGCTCCTACGAGCAGTACTTC.

The rearrangement links TRBV15 to TRBJ2-7, with D possibly being TRBD2 (6 bases). V was pared by 0 bases and J by 5 bases, with 11 bases between. Germline CDR1 reads LNHNV; CDR2 reads YYDKDF (reference sequence). This CDR3 has 14 residues. CDR3: CATSRDAGSDEQYF. CDR3 DNA sequence: TGTGCCACCAGCAGAGATGCGGGATCGGACGAGCAGTACTTC.

V gene TRBV2 combines with J gene TRBJ1-2, with D perhaps TRBD1 (6 bases). V lost 2 bases, J lost 8 bases, and 12 bases lay in between. This CDR3 comprises 13 residues. From germline, CDR1 is SNHLY and CDR2 FYNNEI. Here the CDR3 DNA reads TGTGCCAGCAGTGAATTCTCAGGGGCCGGCTACACCTTC. Amino acids: CASSEFSGAGYTF.

The rearrangement joins TRBV19 to TRBJ2-2; 7 positions agree with TRBD2. The germline gives CDR1 LNHDA, CDR2 SQIVND (reference sequence). J lost 4 bases, V lost 9 bases, and 8 bases had no gene match. CDR3 size: 14 residues. In nucleotides, the CDR3 is TGTGCCAGCCGGACTAGTGAGACCACCGGGGAGCTGTTTTTT. Translated: CASRTSETTGELFF.

The chain carries TRBV18 and TRBJ2-7; D is possibly TRBD1 (6 bases). The V end lost 6 bases, the J end lost 0 bases, and 15 bases lay between the germline ends. The CDR3 has 15 amino acids. Germline V gene lookup returns CDR1 KGHSH and CDR2 LQKENI. The CDR3 spells CASSQPTGSSYEQYF. Written as DNA, the CDR3 is TGTGCCAGCTCGCAGCCCACAGGGAGCTCCTACGAGCAGTACTTC.